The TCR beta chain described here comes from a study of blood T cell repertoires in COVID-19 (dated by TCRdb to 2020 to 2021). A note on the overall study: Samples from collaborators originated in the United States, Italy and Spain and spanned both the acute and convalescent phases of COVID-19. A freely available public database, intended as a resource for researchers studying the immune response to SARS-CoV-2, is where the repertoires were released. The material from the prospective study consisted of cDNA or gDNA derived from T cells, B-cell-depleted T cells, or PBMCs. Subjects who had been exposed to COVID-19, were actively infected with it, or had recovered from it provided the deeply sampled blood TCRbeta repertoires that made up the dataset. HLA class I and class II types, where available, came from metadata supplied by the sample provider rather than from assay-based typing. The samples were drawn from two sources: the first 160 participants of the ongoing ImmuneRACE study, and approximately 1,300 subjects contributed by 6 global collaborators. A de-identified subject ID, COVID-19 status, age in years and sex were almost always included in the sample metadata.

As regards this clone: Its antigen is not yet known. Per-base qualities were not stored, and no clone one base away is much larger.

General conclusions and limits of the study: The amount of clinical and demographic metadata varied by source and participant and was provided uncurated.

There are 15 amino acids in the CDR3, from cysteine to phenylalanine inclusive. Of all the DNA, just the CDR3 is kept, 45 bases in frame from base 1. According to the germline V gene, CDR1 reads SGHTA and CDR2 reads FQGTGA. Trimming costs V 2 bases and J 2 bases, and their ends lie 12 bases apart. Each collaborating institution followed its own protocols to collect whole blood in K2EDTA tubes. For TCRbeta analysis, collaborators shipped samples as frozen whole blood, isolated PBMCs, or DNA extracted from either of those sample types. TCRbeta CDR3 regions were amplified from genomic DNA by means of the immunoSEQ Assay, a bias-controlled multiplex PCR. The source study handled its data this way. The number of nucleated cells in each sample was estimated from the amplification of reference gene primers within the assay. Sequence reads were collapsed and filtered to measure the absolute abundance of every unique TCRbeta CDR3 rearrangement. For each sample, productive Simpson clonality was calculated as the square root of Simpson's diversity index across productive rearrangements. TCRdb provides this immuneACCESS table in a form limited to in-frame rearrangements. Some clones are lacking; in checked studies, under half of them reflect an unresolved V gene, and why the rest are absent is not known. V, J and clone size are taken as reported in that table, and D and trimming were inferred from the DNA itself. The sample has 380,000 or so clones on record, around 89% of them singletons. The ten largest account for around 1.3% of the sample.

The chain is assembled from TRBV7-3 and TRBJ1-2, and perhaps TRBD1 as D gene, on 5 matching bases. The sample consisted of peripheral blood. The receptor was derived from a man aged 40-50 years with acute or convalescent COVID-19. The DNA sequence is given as TGTGCCAGCAGCTTAGGCGGGACGGTGAACTATGGCTACACCTTC. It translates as CASSLGGTVNYGYTF.